This entry lists 5 T cell receptor beta chains sequenced from one sample in a study of cytomegalovirus exposure and HLA in healthy donors. The primer mix had 60 Vbeta and 13 Jbeta primers. Assay: immunoSEQ multiplex PCR; the TCRdb copy retains only in-frame clones and omits some. Of 150,000 to 200,000 clones listed, about 83% are singletons. The sample consisted of PBMCs. These receptors were taken from a girl aged 5-17 years in good health and CMV-seropositive.

The chain couples TRBV9 to TRBJ2-1, with TRBD1 matching over 7 bases. Germline V gene data show CDR1 as SGDLS and CDR2 as YYNGEE. The J segment lost 0 bases and the V segment lost 4 bases, leaving 7 bases of the junction unmatched. The CDR3 length is 16 residues. The CDR3 nucleotides are TGTGCCAGCAGCCCCAGGACAGGAACCTCCTACAATGAGCAGTTCTTC. Protein: CASSPRTGTSYNEQFF.

This clone occurred once. The chain joins TRBV6-5 to TRBJ1-6, with 7 bases fitting TRBD1. J lost 14 bases, V lost 5 bases, and 6 bases had no gene match. The CDR3 is 12 residues long. Germline-derived CDR1 and CDR2 are MNHEY and SVGAGI. The CDR3 nucleotides read TGTGCCAGCAGTCAGGGGGTTGGGGCCCTCCACTTT. Its translation is CASSQGVGALHF.

This rearrangement joins TRBV2 to TRBJ2-7; D not resolved. This CDR3 has 12 residues. V lost 8 bases, J lost 2 bases, and 10 bases lay in between. CDR1 and CDR2 from the germline V gene are SNHLY and FYNNEI. The CDR3, as DNA: TGTGCCAGCGGGCGCTTGGCCTACGAGCAGTACTTC. Translated, it gives CASGRLAYEQYF.

The CDR3 loop reads CASSFRGQGYDEQFF. The CDR3 DNA reads TGTGCCAGCAGCTTTCGGGGACAGGGTTACGATGAGCAGTTCTTC. The chain carries TRBV7-9 and TRBJ2-1; TRBD1 aligns across 9 bases. With 3 bases clipped from V and 8 bases from J, the junction kept 8 bases outside the gene matches. The V gene's germline CDR1 is SEHNR and CDR2 FQNEAQ (reference sequence). This CDR3 is 15 amino acids long.

The chain couples TRBV14 to TRBJ2-7; a possible D gene is TRBD1 (6 bases). The CDR3 runs 15 residues. Deletions cut 1 base from V and 2 bases from J, with 12 bases between. The V gene's germline CDR1 is SGHDN and CDR2 FVKESK. The CDR3 coding sequence is TGTGCCAGCAGCCAAGGACAGAGACAGGCCTACGAGCAGTACTTC. Its protein is CASSQGQRQAYEQYF.